These 22 T cell receptor beta chains share one sample of origin, sequenced in a study of T cells in Graves' hyperthyroidism and ophthalmopathy. Using RNA transcripts as the source, TCR beta CDR3 regions were amplified. In the first-round RT-PCR of the TCR CDR3, the HTBI primer set was used. TCRdb used MiXCR to reprocess the multiplex PCR reads, holding one entry per CDR3 protein. The sample records about 640,000 distinct CDR3 sequences, less than 25% being singletons. The sequencing sample was made of blood. These receptors were obtained from a man between 25 and 39 years old with Graves' ophthalmopathy.

This clonotype has at least ten counts. V usage is TRBV11-2 and J usage is TRBJ2-1; TRBD2 aligns across 9 bases. This CDR3 is built from 16 residues. J lost 5 bases, V lost 4 bases, and 9 bases had no gene match. Germline CDR1 reads SGHAT; CDR2 reads FQNNGV. In nucleotides, the CDR3 is TGTGCCAGCAGCTGGGGACTAGCAAGAAGGGACAATGAGCAGTTCTTC. It codes for CASSWGLARRDNEQFF.

This clonotype showed up many times. The chain has TRBV6-1 and TRBJ1-2; possibly TRBD1 for D (6 bases). The CDR3 has 20 residues. Trimming removed 5 bases at V and 2 bases at J, with 30 bases between. The germline gives CDR1 MNHNS, CDR2 SASEGT. The CDR3 bases are TGTGCCAGCAGTTCCTCCTCGGGAGGGGGGGCAGCGAAAAGGAACTATGGCTACACCTTC. Encoded protein: CASSSSSGGGAAKRNYGYTF.

At least ten counts were recorded for this clonotype. The chain combines TRBV7-2 with TRBJ1-5; D possibly corresponds to TRBD1 (6 bases). Trimming removed 2 bases at V and 0 bases at J, with 17 bases between. This CDR3 spans 18 amino acids. Germline CDR1 SGHTA, CDR2 FQGNSA. The CDR3 spells CASSLRGGSPYSNQPQHF. CDR3 coding DNA: TGTGCCAGCAGCTTAAGGGGGGGATCCCCTTATAGCAATCAGCCCCAGCATTTT.

The chain employs TRBV6-2 or TRBV6-3 and TRBJ2-4; D is ambiguous. Germline values: CDR1 MNHEY, CDR2 SVGEGT. The CDR3 has 16 amino acids. Deletions cut 5 bases from V and 5 bases from J, with 19 bases between. In DNA form, the CDR3 reads TGTGCCAGCAGTCACCCACTGAAAGAGAAGGAAAACATTCAGTACTTC. Translating it yields CASSHPLKEKENIQYF.

This clonotype was observed many times. The V call is TRBV18, the J call TRBJ2-3, with D unresolved. V gave up 4 bases and J gave up 10 bases, with 27 bases separating them. Germline V gives CDR1 KGHSH, CDR2 LQKENI. CDR3 size: 17 residues. The CDR3 protein is CASSRVVDFADNIAQYF. The CDR3 DNA is TGTGCCAGCTCACGAGTGGTCGACTTCGCCGACAATATAGCGCAGTATTTT.

The chain is built from TRBV10-2 and TRBJ1-1; perhaps TRBD1 as D (6 bases). The CDR3 totals 14 residues. Germline V gene sequence: CDR1 WSHSY, CDR2 SAAADI. Trimming left V 10 bases short and J 0 bases short, with 15 bases between. The CDR3 DNA follows: TGCGCCACCGGGGGGGGCCTCATGAACACTGAAGCTTTCTTT. Translating gives CATGGGLMNTEAFF.

The chain uses TRBV10-3 and TRBJ2-1; 7 nucleotides align to TRBD2. The V and J ends lost 1 base and 7 bases, in that order; junction bases with no gene match: 4. Per the germline V gene, CDR1 is ENHRY and CDR2 is SYGVKD. The CDR3 runs 14 residues. This CDR3 reads CAISEWLAENEQFF. The CDR3 DNA is TGTGCCATCAGTGAGTGGCTAGCGGAGAATGAGCAGTTCTTC.

The rearrangement uses TRBV4-1 and TRBJ1-5; possibly TRBD1 for D (5 bases). V lost 4 bases and J lost 3, with 13 bases in between. CDR3 length: 15 residues. In germline, CDR1 is MGHRA, CDR2 YSYEKL. CDR3 coding DNA: TGCGCCAGCAGCCTGGGTGACAGCTTCAATCAGCCCCAGCATTTT. Amino acids: CASSLGDSFNQPQHF.

This clonotype has a count of ten or more. V and J are TRBV14 and TRBJ2-5; D unresolved. Germline lookup yields CDR1 SGHDN and CDR2 FVKESK. V was pared by 5 bases and J by 6 bases, with 13 bases between. CDR3 length equals 13 residues. CDR3 in amino acids: CASSGEGWKTQYF. CDR3 coding DNA: TGTGCCAGCAGCGGGGAAGGGTGGAAGACCCAGTACTTC. The full variable domain, with the rest looked up from reference TRBV14 and TRBJ2-5, is EAGVTQFPSHSVIEKGQTVTLRCDPISGHDNLYWYRRVMGKEIKFLLHFVKESKQDESGMPNNRFLAERTGGTYSTLKVQPAELEDSGVYFCASSGEGWKTQYFGPGTRLLVL.

This clonotype was counted a single time. J is TRBJ1-4 and V is TRBV20-1; the D is unclear. The CDR3 sequence is 14 residues long. The germline CDR1 and CDR2 sequences are DFQATT and SNEGSKA (reference sequence). Deletions cut 5 bases from V and 7 bases from J, with 17 bases between. The CDR3 coding sequence is TGCAGTGCTGCTAACGGCAGCGGGGTTGAAAAACTGTTTTTT. This encodes CSAANGSGVEKLFF.

The sample holds many counts of this clonotype. This sequence joins TRBV30 and TRBJ1-2, with 7 positions matching TRBD1. This CDR3 region has 14 residues. Germline CDR1 is GTSNPN and CDR2 is SVGIG (reference sequence). V was clipped by 0 bases and J by 5 bases; unmatched bases: 6. DNA for the CDR3: TGTGCCTGGAGTGTACACAGGGGTGATTATGGCTACACCTTC. Translated, it gives CAWSVHRGDYGYTF.

V usage is TRBV4-1 and J usage is TRBJ2-2; D might be TRBD1 (6 bases). The CDR3 length is 16 residues. The ends were cut back, 0 bases at V and 2 bases at J, with 10 bases in the middle. Looked up from germline, CDR1 is MGHRA and CDR2 is YSYEKL. The CDR3 region has the DNA TGCGCCAGCAGCCAAGATAGACAGGTTAACACCGGGGAGCTGTTTTTT. Translating it yields CASSQDRQVNTGELFF.

This chain joins TRBV13 and TRBJ1-1; perhaps TRBD1 as D (5 bases). In germline, CDR1 is PRHDT, CDR2 FYEKMQ (reference sequence). The V end was cut by 4 bases, the J end by 6 bases, with 15 bases between. The CDR3 runs 14 residues. The CDR3, as DNA: TGTGCCAGCAGCTGTGGGGACCTAGTCTCTGAAGCTTTCTTT. As protein: CASSCGDLVSEAFF. The full variable domain, its missing parts supplied by reference TRBV13 and TRBJ1-1, is AAGVIQSPRHLIKEKRETATLKCYPIPRHDTVYWYQQGPGQDPQFLISFYEKMQSDKGSIPDRFSAQQFSDYHSELNMSSLELGDSALYFCASSCGDLVSEAFFGQGTRLTVV.

This clonotype showed up just a few times. This CDR3 is CASLDRGNTEAFF. Here the CDR3 DNA reads TGTGCCAGCCTGGACCGGGGGAACACTGAAGCTTTCTTT. The V call is TRBV6-2 or TRBV6-3, the J call TRBJ1-1; D is undetermined. V lost 8 bases and J 1 base, leaving 11 bases between the germline ends. The CDR3 is 13 amino acids. The V gene's germline CDR1 is MNHEY and CDR2 SVGEGT.

This clonotype was picked up many times. V gene TRBV3-1 combines with J gene TRBJ2-7, with 8 positions matching TRBD1. J was trimmed by 2 bases and V by 0 bases; bases with no gene match: 6. This CDR3 comprises 16 residues. The germline V gene encodes CDR1 LGHDT and CDR2 YNNKEL (reference sequence). CDR3 nucleotide sequence: TGTGCCAGCAGCCAAGAAACGGGACAGGAGCCCTACGAGCAGTACTTC. This gives the protein CASSQETGQEPYEQYF.

The rearrangement uses TRBV7-9 and TRBJ2-5, with D tentatively TRBD1 or TRBD2 (5 bases each). The ends were cut back, 5 bases at V and 1 base at J, with 14 bases in the middle. Germline CDR1 and CDR2: SEHNR and FQNEAQ (reference sequence). This CDR3 region has 15 residues. CDR3 bases: TGTGCCAGCAGCCTCCGCGAGGGGATCCAAGAGACCCAGTACTTC. As protein: CASSLREGIQETQYF.

This clonotype was seen more than once but under ten times. The chain couples TRBV12-3 or TRBV12-4 to TRBJ1-6; D not certain. Trimming cost V 3 bases and J 4 bases, with 16 bases left between them. This CDR3 region has 17 residues. This CDR3 is CASSLGKNAGYNSPLHF. CDR3 sequence (DNA): TGTGCCAGCAGTTTGGGCAAGAATGCGGGTTATAATTCACCCCTCCACTTT.

V gene TRBV5-5 combines with J gene TRBJ2-5; TRBD2 agrees at 9 bases. Germline V gene data show CDR1 as SGHKS and CDR2 as YYEKEE (reference sequence). With V trimmed by 4 bases and J by 4 bases, 8 bases remained unmatched. This CDR3 has 15 residues. The CDR3 loop reads CASSRWRGGGETQYF. The CDR3 DNA reads as TGTGCCAGCAGCCGTTGGCGGGGGGGCGGAGAGACCCAGTACTTC.

This clonotype has a count of ten or more. The DNA of the CDR3 is TGTGCCAGCAGTTTAGGTAGAGGCAACTCTGGAAACACCATATATTTT. Its translation: CASSLGRGNSGNTIYF. The chain uses TRBV12-3 or TRBV12-4 and TRBJ1-3; the D is unclear. This CDR3 comprises 16 residues. V lost 1 base and J lost 0, with 10 bases in between.

The gene calls are TRBV2 and TRBJ1-2; TRBD1 aligns across 9 bases. Germline loops: CDR1 SNHLY, CDR2 FYNNEI. The V and J ends lost 6 bases and 2 bases, in that order; junction bases with no gene match: 7. The CDR3 is 15 amino acids. CDR3 DNA sequence: TGTGCCAGCAGGGCCGGGACAGGGACGAACTATGGCTACACCTTC. Translated, it gives CASRAGTGTNYGYTF.

The chain employs TRBV5-1 and TRBJ2-7; D perhaps matches TRBD2 (5 bases). Germline V gene lookup returns CDR1 SGHRS and CDR2 YFSETQ. The length of the CDR3 is 16 residues. Trimming removed 0 bases from V and 3 bases from J, with 16 bases in between. The CDR3 is CASSLAGEGVVYEQYF. CDR3 DNA sequence: TGCGCCAGCAGCTTGGCCGGAGAGGGAGTCGTCTACGAGCAGTACTTC.

This chain connects TRBV28 to TRBJ2-6; 9 nucleotides agree with TRBD1. The CDR3 loop spans 19 amino acids. Germline assignment: CDR1 MDHEN and CDR2 SYDVKM. Trimming took 4 bases from V and 0 from J; bases not matched to a gene: 10. CDR3 nucleotide sequence: TGTGCCAGCAGTTCCCCGCCGGGACAGGGAGGCTCTGGGGCCAACGTCCTGACTTTC. It encodes CASSSPPGQGGSGANVLTF.